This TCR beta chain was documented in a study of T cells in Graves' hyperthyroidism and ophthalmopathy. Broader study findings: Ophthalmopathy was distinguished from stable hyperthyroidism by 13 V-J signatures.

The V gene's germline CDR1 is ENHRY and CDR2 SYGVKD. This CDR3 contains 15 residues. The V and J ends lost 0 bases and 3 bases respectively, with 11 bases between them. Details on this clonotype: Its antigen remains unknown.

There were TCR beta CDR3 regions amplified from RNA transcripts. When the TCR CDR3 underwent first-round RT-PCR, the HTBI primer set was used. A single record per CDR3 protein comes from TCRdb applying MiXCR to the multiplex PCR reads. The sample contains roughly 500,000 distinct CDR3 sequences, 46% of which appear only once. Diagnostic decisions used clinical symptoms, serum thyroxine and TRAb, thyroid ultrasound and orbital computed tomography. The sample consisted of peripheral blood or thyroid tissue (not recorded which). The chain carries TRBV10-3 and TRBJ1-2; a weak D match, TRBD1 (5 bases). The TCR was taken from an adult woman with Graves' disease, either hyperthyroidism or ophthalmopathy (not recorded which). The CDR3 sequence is CAISESRGGDYGYTF. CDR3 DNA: TGTGCCATCAGTGAGTCTAGGGGCGGAGACTATGGCTACACCTTC.